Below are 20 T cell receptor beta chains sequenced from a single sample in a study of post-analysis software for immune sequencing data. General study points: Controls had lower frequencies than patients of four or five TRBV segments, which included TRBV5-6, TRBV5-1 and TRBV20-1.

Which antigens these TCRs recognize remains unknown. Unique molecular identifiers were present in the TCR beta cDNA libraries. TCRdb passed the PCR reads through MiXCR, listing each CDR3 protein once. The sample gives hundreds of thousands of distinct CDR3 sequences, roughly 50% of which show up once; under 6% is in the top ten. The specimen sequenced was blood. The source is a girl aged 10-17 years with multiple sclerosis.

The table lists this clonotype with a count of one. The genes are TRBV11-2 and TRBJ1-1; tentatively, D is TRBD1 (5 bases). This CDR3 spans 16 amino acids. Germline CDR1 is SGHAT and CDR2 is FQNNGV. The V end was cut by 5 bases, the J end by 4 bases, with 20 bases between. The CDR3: CASSRMAVQGGTEAFF. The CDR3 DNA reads TGTGCCAGCAGCCGCATGGCCGTTCAGGGAGGCACTGAAGCTTTCTTT.

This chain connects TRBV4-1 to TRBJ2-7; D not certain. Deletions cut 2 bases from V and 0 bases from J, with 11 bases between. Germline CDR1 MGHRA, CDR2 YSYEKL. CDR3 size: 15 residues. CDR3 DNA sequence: TGCGCCAGCAGCCAATCTTGGGGATCCTCCTACGAGCAGTACTTC. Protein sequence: CASSQSWGSSYEQYF.

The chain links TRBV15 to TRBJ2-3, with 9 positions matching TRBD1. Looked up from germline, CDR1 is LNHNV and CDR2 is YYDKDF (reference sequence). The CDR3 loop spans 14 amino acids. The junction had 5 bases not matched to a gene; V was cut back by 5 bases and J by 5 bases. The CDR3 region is CATSGRQGGDTQYF. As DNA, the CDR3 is TGTGCCACCAGCGGTAGACAGGGGGGAGATACGCAGTATTTT.

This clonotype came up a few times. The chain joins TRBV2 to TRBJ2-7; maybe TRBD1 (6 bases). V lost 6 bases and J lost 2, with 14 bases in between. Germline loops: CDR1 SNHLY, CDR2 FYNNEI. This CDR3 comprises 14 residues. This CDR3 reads CASRGALGAYEQYF. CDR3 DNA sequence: TGTGCCAGCAGGGGGGCCTTAGGGGCCTACGAGCAGTACTTC.

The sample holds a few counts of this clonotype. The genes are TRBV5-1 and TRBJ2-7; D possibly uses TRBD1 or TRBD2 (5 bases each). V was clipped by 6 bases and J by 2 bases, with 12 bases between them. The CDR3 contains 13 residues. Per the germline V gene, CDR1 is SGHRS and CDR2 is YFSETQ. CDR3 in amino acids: CASTRDGAYEQYF. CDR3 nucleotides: TGCGCCAGCACACGGGACGGGGCCTACGAGCAGTACTTC.

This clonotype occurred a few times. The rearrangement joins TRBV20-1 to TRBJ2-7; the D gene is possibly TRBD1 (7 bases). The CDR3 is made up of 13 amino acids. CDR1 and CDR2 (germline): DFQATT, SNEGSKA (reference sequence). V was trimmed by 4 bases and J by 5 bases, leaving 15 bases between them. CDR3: CSATQGGWNEQYF. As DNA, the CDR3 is TGCAGTGCTACCCAGGGGGGTTGGAACGAGCAGTACTTC.

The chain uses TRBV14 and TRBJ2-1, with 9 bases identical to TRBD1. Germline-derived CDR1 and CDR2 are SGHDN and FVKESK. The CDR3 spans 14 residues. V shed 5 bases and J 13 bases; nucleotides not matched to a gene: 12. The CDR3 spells CASSETGTGYDQFF. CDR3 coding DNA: TGTGCCAGCAGCGAAACCGGGACAGGGTACGACCAGTTCTTC.

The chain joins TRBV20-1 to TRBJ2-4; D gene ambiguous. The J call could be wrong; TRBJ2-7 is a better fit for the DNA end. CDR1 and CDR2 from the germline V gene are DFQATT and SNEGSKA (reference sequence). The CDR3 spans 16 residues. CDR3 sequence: CSARDPGSSIPYEQYF. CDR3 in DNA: TGCAGTGCTAGAGATCCCGGGTCCTCCATACCCTACGAGCAGTACTTC.

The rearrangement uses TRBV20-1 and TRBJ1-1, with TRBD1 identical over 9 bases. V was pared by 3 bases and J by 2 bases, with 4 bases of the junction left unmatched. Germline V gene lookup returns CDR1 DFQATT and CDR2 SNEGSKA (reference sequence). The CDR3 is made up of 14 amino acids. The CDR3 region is CSASNRGLNTEAFF. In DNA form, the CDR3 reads TGCAGTGCTAGTAACAGGGGGCTAAACACTGAAGCTTTCTTT.

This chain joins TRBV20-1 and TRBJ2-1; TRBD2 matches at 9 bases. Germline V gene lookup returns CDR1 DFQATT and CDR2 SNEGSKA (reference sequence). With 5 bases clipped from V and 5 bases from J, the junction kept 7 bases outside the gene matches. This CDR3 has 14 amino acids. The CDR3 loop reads CSAGLAGMNNEQFF. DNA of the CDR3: TGCAGTGCTGGCCTAGCGGGGATGAACAATGAGCAGTTCTTC.

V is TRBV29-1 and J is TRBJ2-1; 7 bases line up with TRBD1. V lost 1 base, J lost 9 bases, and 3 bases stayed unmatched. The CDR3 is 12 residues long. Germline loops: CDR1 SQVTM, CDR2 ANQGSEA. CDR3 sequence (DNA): TGCAGCGTTGAAGGACAGGGCCGTGAGCAGTTCTTC. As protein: CSVEGQGREQFF.

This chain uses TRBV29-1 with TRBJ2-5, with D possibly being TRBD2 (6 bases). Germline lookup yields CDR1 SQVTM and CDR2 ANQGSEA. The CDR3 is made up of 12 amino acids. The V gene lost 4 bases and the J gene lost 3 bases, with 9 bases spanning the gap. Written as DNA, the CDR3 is TGCAGCGTTGCCCTAGCGAAAGAGACCCAGTACTTC. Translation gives CSVALAKETQYF. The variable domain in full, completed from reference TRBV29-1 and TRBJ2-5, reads SAVISQKPSRDICQRGTSLTIQCQVDSQVTMMFWYRQQPGQSLTLIATANQGSEATYESGFVIDKFPISRPNLTFSTLTVSNMSPEDSSIYLCSVALAKETQYFGPGTRLLVL.

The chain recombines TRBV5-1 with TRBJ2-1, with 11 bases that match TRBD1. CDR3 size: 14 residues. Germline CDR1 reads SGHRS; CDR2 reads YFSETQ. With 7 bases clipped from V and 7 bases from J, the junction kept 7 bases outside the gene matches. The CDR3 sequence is CASRGTGGSNEQFF. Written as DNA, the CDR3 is TGCGCCAGCCGCGGGACAGGGGGTTCGAATGAGCAGTTCTTC.

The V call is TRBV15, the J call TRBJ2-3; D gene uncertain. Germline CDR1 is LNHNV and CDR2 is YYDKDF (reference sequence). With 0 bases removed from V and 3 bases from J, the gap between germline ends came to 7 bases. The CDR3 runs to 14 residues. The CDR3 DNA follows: TGTGCCACCAGCAGAGATCCCCAAACAGATACGCAGTATTTT. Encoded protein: CATSRDPQTDTQYF.

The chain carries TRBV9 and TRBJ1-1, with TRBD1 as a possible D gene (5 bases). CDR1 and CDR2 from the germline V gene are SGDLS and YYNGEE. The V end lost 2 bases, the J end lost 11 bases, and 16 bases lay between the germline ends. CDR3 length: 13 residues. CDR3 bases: TGTGCCAGCAGCGTGGAGGAGGGGTCGCGGGCTTTCTTT. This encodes CASSVEEGSRAFF.

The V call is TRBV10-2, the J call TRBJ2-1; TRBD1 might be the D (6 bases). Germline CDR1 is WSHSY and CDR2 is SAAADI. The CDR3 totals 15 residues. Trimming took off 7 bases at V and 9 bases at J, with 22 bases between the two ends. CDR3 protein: CASIASTSGTSEQFF. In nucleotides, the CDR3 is TGCGCCAGCATTGCAAGCACTAGTGGGACAAGTGAGCAGTTCTTC.

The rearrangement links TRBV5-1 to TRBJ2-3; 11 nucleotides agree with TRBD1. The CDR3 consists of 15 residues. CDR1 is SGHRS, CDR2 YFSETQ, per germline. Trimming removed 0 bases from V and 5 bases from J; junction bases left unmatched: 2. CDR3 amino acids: CASSLGGTGGDTQYF. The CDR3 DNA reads TGCGCCAGCAGCTTGGGGGGGACAGGGGGAGATACGCAGTATTTT.

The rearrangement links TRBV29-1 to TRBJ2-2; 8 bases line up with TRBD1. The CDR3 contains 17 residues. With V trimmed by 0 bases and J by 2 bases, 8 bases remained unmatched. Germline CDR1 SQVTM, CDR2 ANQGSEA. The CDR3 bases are TGCAGCGTTGAAGAGCTGTCAGGGGGCGGTAACACCGGGGAGCTGTTTTTT. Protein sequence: CSVEELSGGGNTGELFF.

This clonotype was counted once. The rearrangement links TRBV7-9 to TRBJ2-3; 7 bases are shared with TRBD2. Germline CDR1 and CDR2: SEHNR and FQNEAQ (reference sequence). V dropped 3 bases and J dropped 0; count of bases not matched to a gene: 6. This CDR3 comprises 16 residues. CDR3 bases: TGTGCCAGCAGCTTCGAAGCGGGGACCAGCACAGATACGCAGTATTTT. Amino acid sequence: CASSFEAGTSTDTQYF.

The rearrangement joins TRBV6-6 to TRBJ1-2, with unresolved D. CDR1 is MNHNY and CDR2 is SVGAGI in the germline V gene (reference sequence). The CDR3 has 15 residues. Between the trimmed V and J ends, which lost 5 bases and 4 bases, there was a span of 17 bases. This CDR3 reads CASSHLKPGGYGYTF. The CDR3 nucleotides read TGTGCCAGCAGTCACCTTAAACCCGGTGGCTATGGCTACACCTTC.